This TCR beta chain is from a study of T cell responses to AZD1222 COVID-19 vaccine. V shed 4 bases, J shed 5 bases, and the junction held 12 bases outside the gene matches. The CDR3 consists of 16 residues. The germline V gene has CDR1 SGHNT and CDR2 YYREEE (reference sequence). Points from the study as a whole: Close to half of all spike-specific TCRs reportedly target regions of the variants that are unmutated. Vaccine-related CD4 TCRs covered spike, predominating at 160-218 and 743-854. Repertoire sampling happened only post peak T cell response.

Data came from immunoSEQ multiplex PCR; TCRdb stores just in-frame clones and leaves some out. The sample shows about 140,000 clones, roughly 92% of them seen only once. Pooled samples include second doses given at about 4 or 12 weeks. Concerning this clone: The antigen is unknown.

The origin of this receptor is an adult who received the AZD1222 COVID-19 vaccine. Sequencing was performed on peripheral blood, taken 28 days after the second AZD1222 dose. The chain recombines TRBV5-4 with TRBJ2-5; 9 bases line up with TRBD1. The CDR3 sequence is CASSPAGTGKRETQYF. DNA for the CDR3: TGTGCCAGCAGCCCCGCCGGGACAGGGAAAAGGGAGACCCAGTACTTC.